This entry lists 20 T cell receptor beta chains sequenced from one sample in a study of OX40 agonist ivuxolimab in advanced cancers. Repertoires were generated with immunoSEQ multiplex PCR, while TCRdb's copy carries only in-frame clones and drops some. Among around 54,000 clones listed, roughly 94% were seen once. This specimen consisted of CD4+ or CD8+ T cells sorted from blood, obtained in a trial of the OX40 agonist ivuxolimab. The receptors stem from an adult with an advanced solid tumor such as melanoma, head and neck, liver or kidney cancer.

This chain links TRBV10-3 with TRBJ2-5; TRBD2 matches 9 bases. The CDR3 covers 15 residues. Germline CDR1 reads ENHRY; CDR2 reads SYGVKD. Unmatched junction bases numbered 2, after V lost 0 bases and J lost 3 bases. This chain's CDR3 is CAISESRLAEETQYF. CDR3 in DNA: TGTGCCATCAGTGAGTCGAGACTAGCGGAAGAGACCCAGTACTTC.

The chain employs TRBV28 and TRBJ1-1; D gene ambiguous. Trimming cost V 10 bases and J 1 base, with 13 bases left between them. Germline V lookup: CDR1 MDHEN, CDR2 SYDVKM. This CDR3 contains 13 residues. The CDR3 coding sequence is TGTGCCATAACTCGGGTTTCGAACACTGAAGCTTTCTTT. The encoded protein is CAITRVSNTEAFF.

The chain has TRBV10-3 and TRBJ2-7; TRBD1 aligns across 9 bases. Trimming cost V 4 bases and J 4 bases; bases outside gene matches: 2. Per the germline V gene, CDR1 is ENHRY and CDR2 is SYGVKD. This CDR3 spans 13 amino acids. Here the CDR3 DNA reads TGTGCCATCAGTGGGACAGGGGAATACGAGCAGTACTTC. Amino acid sequence: CAISGTGEYEQYF.

This chain links TRBV28 with TRBJ1-5; 9 bases map to TRBD1. The V gene end was trimmed by 8 bases and the J gene end by 3 bases; junction bases not matched to a gene: 8. The CDR3 covers 15 residues. Per germline, CDR1 MDHEN and CDR2 SYDVKM. The CDR3 here is CASGGDRAYNQPQHF. The CDR3 DNA reads as TGTGCCAGCGGAGGGGACAGGGCTTACAATCAGCCCCAGCATTTT. Filled out from reference TRBV28 and TRBJ1-5, the complete variable domain reads DVKVTQSSRYLVKRTGEKVFLECVQDMDHENMFWYRQDPGLGLRLIYFSYDVKMKEKGDIPEGYSVSREKKERFSLILESASTNQTSMYLCASGGDRAYNQPQHFGDGTRLSIL.

This rearrangement joins TRBV2 to TRBJ2-2, with a possible D match to TRBD1 (7 bases). The V gene's germline CDR1 is SNHLY and CDR2 FYNNEI. This CDR3 comprises 16 residues. Trimming shortened V by 3 bases and J by 5 bases, and 16 bases separated the two germline ends. DNA of the CDR3: TGTGCCAGCAGTGAGTTTCAGGGGGGACTTACCGGGGAGCTGTTTTTT. It encodes CASSEFQGGLTGELFF.

The gene calls are TRBV13 and TRBJ2-3, with TRBD2 matching 7 bases. The V segment lost 6 bases and the J segment 6 bases; nucleotides outside the gene matches: 12. This CDR3 has 15 residues. Germline values: CDR1 PRHDT, CDR2 FYEKMQ (reference sequence). CDR3 sequence: CASSFTWAGEDTQYF. The CDR3 nucleotides are TGTGCCAGCAGTTTTACCTGGGCGGGAGAGGATACGCAGTATTTT.

The chain couples TRBV2 to TRBJ2-2; TRBD2 matches at 7 bases. The V gene end was trimmed by 3 bases and the J gene end by 4 bases; junction bases not matched to a gene: 5. The CDR3 covers 15 residues. Germline V lookup: CDR1 SNHLY, CDR2 FYNNEI. CDR3 in DNA: TGTGCCAGCAGTGAGGGTCTAGCGGTCACCGGGGAGCTGTTTTTT. This sequence encodes CASSEGLAVTGELFF.

CDR3 in amino acids: CASSLGQGLSSTDTQYF. The CDR3 region has the DNA TGTGCCAGCAGCCTGGGCCAGGGATTGTCCTCCACAGATACGCAGTATTTT. The gene calls are TRBV7-3 and TRBJ2-3; TRBD1 is a possible D gene (5 bases). Deletions cut 5 bases from V and 2 bases from J, with 20 bases between. The CDR3 spans 17 residues. Per germline, CDR1 SGHTA and CDR2 FQGTGA.

This chain uses TRBV30 with TRBJ1-2; a weak D match, TRBD1 (5 bases). Germline-derived CDR1 and CDR2 are GTSNPN and SVGIG (reference sequence). Trimming left V 4 bases short and J 7 bases short, with 13 bases between. The CDR3 loop spans 12 amino acids. CDR3 amino acids: CAWNPGQGGYTF. The DNA for the CDR3 is TGTGCCTGGAACCCAGGACAAGGTGGCTACACCTTC.

The chain couples TRBV28 to TRBJ2-1; 8 bases line up with TRBD2. CDR1 and CDR2 (germline): MDHEN, SYDVKM. There are 20 residues in the CDR3. V dropped 3 bases and J dropped 4; count of bases not matched to a gene: 20. The CDR3 DNA reads as TGTGCCAGCAGTTTCGTGACTAGCGAGTTAGGGCACTCTCGGTACAATGAGCAGTTCTTC. Translated, it gives CASSFVTSELGHSRYNEQFF.

This clone appeared once. The rearrangement links TRBV11-2 to TRBJ2-1; perhaps TRBD2 as D (6 bases). The CDR3 loop spans 12 amino acids. V dropped 6 bases and J dropped 7 bases, with 10 bases sitting between them. CDR1 and CDR2 from the germline V gene are SGHAT and FQNNGV. CDR3 bases: TGTGCCAGCAGTTTTCGGGAGAATGAGCAGTTCTTC. It translates to CASSFRENEQFF.

This clone appeared once. The chain links TRBV15 to TRBJ1-3; D gene uncertain. CDR1 is LNHNV and CDR2 is YYDKDF in the germline V gene (reference sequence). Between the trimmed V and J ends, which lost 3 bases and 2 bases, there was a span of 11 bases. This CDR3 comprises 15 residues. The CDR3 DNA sequence: TGTGCCACCAGCAGTATCTGGGAGCCTGGAAACACCATATATTTT. It translates to CATSSIWEPGNTIYF.

The genes are TRBV2 and TRBJ2-7; D uncertain. Germline V gives CDR1 SNHLY, CDR2 FYNNEI. The CDR3 contains 15 residues. Trimming pared 4 bases from V and 3 bases from J, leaving 16 bases between. The CDR3 loop reads CASSVEPKTDYEQYF. CDR3 nucleotide sequence: TGTGCCAGCAGTGTCGAACCCAAGACGGACTACGAGCAGTACTTC.

This sequence joins TRBV19 and TRBJ1-1; 7 bases are shared with TRBD1. Trimming removed 3 bases from V and 10 bases from J; junction bases left unmatched: 14. Germline V gene sequence: CDR1 LNHDA, CDR2 SQIVND (reference sequence). The CDR3 is 15 residues long. Written as DNA, the CDR3 is TGTGCCAGTAGTATGTCACAGGGGAACCCTGAAGTAGCTTTCTTT. Its translation is CASSMSQGNPEVAFF.

The CDR3 region is CASSPTNMGIYNEQFF. The CDR3 DNA follows: TGTGCCAGCAGCCCGACAAACATGGGGATCTACAATGAGCAGTTCTTC. V and J are TRBV7-3 and TRBJ2-1; no firm D call. Deletions cut 5 bases from V and 3 bases from J, with 17 bases between. The CDR3 has 16 amino acids. Germline V CDR1 and CDR2: SGHTA, FQGTGA. Full variable domain (missing parts from reference TRBV7-3 and TRBJ2-1): GAGVSQTPSNKVTEKGKYVELRCDPISGHTALYWYRQSLGQGPEFLIYFQGTGAADDSGLPNDRFFAVRPEGSVSTLKIQRTERGDSAVYLCASSPTNMGIYNEQFFGPGTRLTVL.

J is TRBJ2-1 and V is TRBV27, with 8 bases identical to TRBD2. The ends lost 1 base at V and 9 bases at J; junction bases unmatched: 11. Germline-derived CDR1 and CDR2 are MNHEY and SMNVEV (reference sequence). This CDR3 comprises 16 residues. The CDR3 DNA follows: TGTGCCAGCAGTTTATTCGGGGGGGATGATATTGGTGAGCAGTTCTTC. It specifies CASSLFGGDDIGEQFF.

This clone was counted a single time. The chain uses TRBV4-1 and TRBJ2-7; TRBD1 matches 8 bases. The CDR3 is 16 amino acids. Per germline, CDR1 MGHRA and CDR2 YSYEKL. The J segment lost 1 base and the V segment lost 0 bases, leaving 5 bases of the junction unmatched. The CDR3 reads CASSQEDTGGSYEQYF. For the CDR3, the DNA is TGCGCCAGCAGCCAAGAGGATACAGGGGGTTCCTACGAGCAGTACTTC.

The V call is TRBV21-1, the J call TRBJ2-3; the table's D call of TRBD2 was not tested on the DNA. TRBV21-1 constitutes a pseudogene. CDR3 length equals 17 residues. DNA of the CDR3: TGTGCCAGCAGCAAAGGCTGGCTTGGAGCGGAGCGGTATACGCAGTATTTT. It yields the protein CASSKGWLGAERYTQYF.

The chain has TRBV7-2 and TRBJ2-2, with 13 nucleotides matching TRBD2. Germline V gene data show CDR1 as SGHTA and CDR2 as FQGNSA. The CDR3 runs to 17 residues. V dropped 5 bases and J dropped 7; count of bases not matched to a gene: 10. The DNA for the CDR3 is TGTGCCAGCAGCCGTGGGCTCGGACTAGCGGGAGTCGGGGAGCTGTTTTTT. Amino acids: CASSRGLGLAGVGELFF.

This clone was detected only once. V and J are TRBV7-9 and TRBJ2-1; 10 bases align to TRBD2. CDR1 SEHNR and CDR2 FQNEAQ come from the germline V gene (reference sequence). The CDR3 covers 15 residues. The junction had 5 bases not matched to a gene; V was cut back by 2 bases and J by 7 bases. This chain's CDR3 is CASSLNGLAENEQFF. The CDR3 DNA sequence: TGTGCCAGCAGCTTAAACGGACTAGCGGAAAATGAGCAGTTCTTC. The variable domain in full, with the rest retrieved from reference TRBV7-9 and TRBJ2-1, is DTGVSQNPRHKITKRGQNVTFRCDPISEHNRLYWYRQTLGQGPEFLTYFQNEAQLEKSRLLSDRFSAERPKGSFSTLEIQRTEQGDSAMYLCASSLNGLAENEQFFGPGTRLTVL.